The 6 T cell receptor beta chains below were found in one sample sequenced in a study of spatial heterogeneity in lung cancer. The study's findings and limits: One measure, the expanded intratumoral alpha and beta TCR count, tracked tumor mutation counts.

The time point: sample taken at primary tumor resection. The antigens for these receptors are not known. TCRdb redid the calling of the 5' RACE reads with MiXCR, one entry per CDR3 protein. The table includes about 13,000 distinct CDR3 sequences, approximately 4.8% detected once. Source: lung tumor tissue, taken at surgery. The origin of the receptors is a male donor with early-stage non-small cell lung cancer.

About this clonotype itself: The library was prepared for alpha chains; this beta chain is a stray read, so its frequency means little. This chain links TRBV20-1 with TRBJ2-7; 7 bases are a match to TRBD1. The length of the CDR3 is 14 residues. In germline, CDR1 is DFQATT, CDR2 SNEGSKA (reference sequence). V dropped 3 bases and J dropped 5; count of bases not matched to a gene: 10. The DNA of the CDR3 is TGCAGTGCTAGGACCCAGACAGGGACCCACGAGCAGTACTTC. Translation: CSARTQTGTHEQYF.

Only a few counts were recorded for this clonotype. A library made for alpha chains picked up this beta chain off target, so its size means little. J is TRBJ1-3 and V is TRBV2, with 7 bases that match TRBD1. The junction had 5 bases not matched to a gene; V was cut back by 5 bases and J by 4 bases. Per the germline V gene, CDR1 is SNHLY and CDR2 is FYNNEI. This CDR3 is 14 amino acids long. The DNA for the CDR3 is TGTGCCAGCAGTTCACAGGGGCGCGGAAACACCATATATTTT. This gives the protein CASSSQGRGNTIYF.

Worth noting for this clonotype: This beta chain slipped into a library made for alpha chains as a stray read, so its size is not meaningful. The rearrangement joins TRBV19 to TRBJ2-5; the D is unclear. CDR3 length equals 13 residues. V shed 0 bases and J shed 1 base, with 3 bases lying between them. The germline V gene has CDR1 LNHDA and CDR2 SQIVND (reference sequence). The CDR3 loop reads CASSIDFQETQYF. The CDR3 bases are TGTGCCAGTAGTATAGACTTCCAAGAGACCCAGTACTTC.

This clonotype was detected ten times or more. Because the library targeted alpha chains, this beta chain is an off-target read whose size means little. The chain uses TRBV20-1 and TRBJ2-5, with 11 bases lining up with TRBD2. Trimming at V came to 0 bases and at J to 4 bases, leaving 4 bases not matched to a gene. The CDR3 is 15 amino acids. Germline CDR1 is DFQATT and CDR2 is SNEGSKA (reference sequence). For the CDR3, the DNA is TGCAGTGCTAGAGATCTGACTAGCGGGGTAGAGACCCAGTACTTC. Translated: CSARDLTSGVETQYF.

This clonotype came up a few times. Because the library targeted alpha chains, this beta chain is an off-target read whose size means little. The chain links TRBV28 to TRBJ2-7; D unresolved. Germline-derived CDR1 and CDR2 are MDHEN and SYDVKM. V was cut by 6 bases and J by 6 bases, with 9 bases left in between. CDR3 size: 11 residues. CDR3 region: CASSFYREQYF. The CDR3 nucleotides are TGTGCCAGCAGCTTTTACCGCGAGCAGTACTTC.

Concerning this clonotype: This beta chain came through as a stray read in a library set up for alpha chains, and its size says little. This chain joins TRBV7-9 and TRBJ2-7, with 8 bases that match TRBD1. The CDR3 runs 15 residues. Germline values: CDR1 SEHNR, CDR2 FQNEAQ (reference sequence). Trimming at V came to 1 base and at J to 4 bases, leaving 6 bases not matched to a gene. Written as DNA, the CDR3 is TGTGCCAGCAGCTTAGGACCCGGACAGGGATACGAGCAGTACTTC. Protein sequence: CASSLGPGQGYEQYF.